The following is a T cell receptor (beta chain) sequence with its context. Its cognate antigen is unknown. The sample belongs to a study of T cell repertoires in cytomegalovirus infection. For the study at large: Matching HLA type, along with CMV infection, was indicated by public TCR beta signatures. Overall study findings and caveats: CMV carriers with the relevant HLA were identified by cumulative public TCR beta family frequency.

TCRdb itself ran the reads through MiXCR, one entry per CDR3 protein. The sample holds 680,000 or so distinct CDR3 sequences, approximately 40% seen once. The CDR3 covers 14 residues. The germline V and J ends were trimmed by 3 bases and 2 bases, with 10 bases remaining between them. The germline gives CDR1 SGHDN, CDR2 FVKESK. Sequenced sample: PBMCs. The receptor comes from a human donor in good health (CMV status not recorded). Some clones in this sample may be carry-over from other donors' samples. This chain links TRBV14 with TRBJ1-1, with D hard to call. The CDR3 DNA is TGTGCCAGCAGCCAGTCCTTCGTAAACACTGAAGCTTTCTTT. Protein product: CASSQSFVNTEAFF.